This TCR beta chain originates from a study of shared clonotypes between healthy human individuals. Original processing notes: ImmunoSEQ only sent back junction sequences with no quality scores, so filtering was done differently. TCRdb's copy holds only in-frame clones and misses some; the assay was immunoSEQ multiplex PCR. V, J and clone size are taken as reported in that table, and D and trimming were inferred from the DNA itself. Of some 2,100,000 clones listed, about 92% are singletons. Naivety among CD8 cells was defined by CD45RO negativity and positive CCR7 selection, thereby excluding terminally differentiated effector memory CD45RA+ cells. Donors were healthy HIV-negative adults without recently reported acute infections or vaccinations. The CDR3 extends over 16 amino acids. V lost 7 bases to trimming and J lost 2 bases, with 21 bases between them. Germline V lookup: CDR1 SQVTM, CDR2 ANQGSEA.

V gene TRBV29-1 combines with J gene TRBJ2-1; D is perhaps TRBD1 or TRBD2 (5 bases each). This TCR was recovered from a man younger than 35 in good health. Some clones in this sample may be carry-over from other donors' samples. The sample taken for sequencing was naive CD8+ T cells from PBMCs. In DNA, the CDR3 is TGCAGCGGCAGCCCACGGGTGAGGGGTGCCTACAATGAGCAGTTCTTC. This encodes CSGSPRVRGAYNEQFF.